This T cell receptor (beta chain) was identified in a study of OX40 agonist ivuxolimab in advanced cancers. About the study: Every 2 weeks, patients received ivuxolimab intravenously, dosed at 0.01 to 10 mg/kg. Treatment received earlier with anti-PD-1, anti-PD-L1 or anti-CTLA-4 agents was allowed, and approximately 40% had some.

The investigators sampled blood at baseline, at cycle 4 day 1, and at cycle 7 day 1. The CDR3 consists of 16 residues. Germline V CDR1 and CDR2: SGHNT, YENEEA. The V segment lost 5 bases and the J segment 4 bases; nucleotides outside the gene matches: 7. Overall study results and limits: At 0.1 to 3.0 mg/kg and by week 6, CD4+ and CD8+ T cells in the blood had expanded clonally.

Notes on this clone: The antigen remains undetermined.

Sequencing was performed with immunoSEQ multiplex PCR; in TCRdb, only in-frame clones are kept and a portion is missing. This sample has some 14,000 clones, with less than 90% found just once. This receptor was identified in an adult with an advanced solid tumor such as melanoma, head and neck, liver or kidney cancer. J is TRBJ2-3 and V is TRBV11-3, with TRBD2 matching over 12 bases. This material consisted of CD4+ or CD8+ T cells sorted from blood, taken in a trial of the OX40 agonist ivuxolimab. CDR3 sequence (DNA): TGTGCCAGCAGCCAAGACCGGACTAGCGGGGCAGATACGCAGTATTTT. Its protein is CASSQDRTSGADTQYF.